One sample yielded the 32 T cell receptor beta chains listed below, sequenced in a study of monozygotic twins with inflammatory bowel disease. Following a re-call of the 5' RACE reads, TCRdb has one entry per CDR3 protein and lacks DNA. Recorded for this sample: 330,000 or so distinct CDR3 sequences. Sequenced input: blood. The receptors come from a human donor with ulcerative colitis or Crohn's disease, or a healthy co-twin of an affected twin (not recorded which).

The chain recombines TRBV20-1 with TRBJ1-1. Germline V gene data show CDR1 as DFQATT and CDR2 as SNEGSKA (reference sequence). CDR3 length: 14 amino acids. The CDR3 spells CSARVEDSNTEAFF.

The V gene is TRBV6-2 or TRBV6-3, the J gene TRBJ2-1; TCRdb outputs TRBD1, but without DNA this stays unchecked. The length of the CDR3 is 12 residues. Germline V CDR1 and CDR2: MNHEY, SVGEGT. The CDR3 sequence: CAAGQGTNEQFF.

The rearrangement uses TRBV5-1 and TRBJ2-7; without DNA, the TCRdb call of TRBD2 cannot be checked. Germline assignment: CDR1 SGHRS and CDR2 YFSETQ. The CDR3 covers 17 residues. CDR3 in amino acids: CASSSTGSGFSSYEQYF.

V and J are TRBV28 and TRBJ2-2; absent DNA, TCRdb's TRBD1 call cannot be checked. The CDR3 sequence is 13 residues long. Germline CDR1 is MDHEN and CDR2 is SYDVKM. CDR3 sequence reads: CASSGTVTGELFF.

The chain couples TRBV12-3 or TRBV12-4 to TRBJ2-7; with no DNA, the TCRdb D assignment of TRBD1 cannot be verified. The CDR3 spans 12 residues. The CDR3 here is CASSGKGYEQYF.

This chain joins TRBV12-3 or TRBV12-4 and TRBJ2-4; absent DNA, TCRdb's TRBD1 call cannot be checked. The CDR3 has 18 amino acids. This chain's CDR3 is CASSSLWTGGIAKNIQYF.

The CDR3: CASSSINLGYEQYF. This rearrangement joins TRBV19 to TRBJ2-7. This CDR3 spans 14 amino acids. Germline lookup yields CDR1 LNHDA and CDR2 SQIVND (reference sequence). The full variable domain, with the rest looked up from reference TRBV19 and TRBJ2-7, is DGGITQSPKYLFRKEGQNVTLSCEQNLNHDAMYWYRQDPGQGLRLIYYSQIVNDFQKGDIAEGYSVSREKKESFPLTVTSAQKNPTAFYLCASSSINLGYEQYFGPGTRLTVT.

The J gene is TRBJ2-3, the V gene TRBV4-1. CDR1 and CDR2 (germline): MGHRA, YSYEKL. The length of the CDR3 is 16 residues. CDR3 sequence: CASSQERAMVSDTQYF.

V is TRBV10-2 and J is TRBJ1-6. Germline CDR1 WSHSY, CDR2 SAAADI. The CDR3 covers 13 residues. The CDR3 region is CASSGLYNSPLHF.

The V and J genes are TRBV6-5 and TRBJ1-4. From germline, CDR1 is MNHEY and CDR2 SVGAGI. The CDR3 runs to 13 residues. The CDR3 reads CASNYGINEKLFF.

The rearrangement links TRBV5-1 to TRBJ2-1. The CDR3 has 14 amino acids. CDR1 SGHRS and CDR2 YFSETQ come from the germline V gene. The CDR3 sequence: CASSLGPSYNEQFF.

The chain couples TRBV11-2 to TRBJ2-7; TCRdb returns TRBD2, unconfirmable since there is no DNA. Germline V lookup: CDR1 SGHAT, CDR2 FQNNGV. This CDR3 is built from 14 residues. The CDR3 sequence is CASSRSGNSYEQYF.

This chain links TRBV19 with TRBJ1-1; TCRdb's assignment of TRBD1 cannot be checked, as there is no DNA. The CDR3 is 14 residues long. From germline, CDR1 is LNHDA and CDR2 SQIVND (reference sequence). The CDR3 reads CASSSRQGAAEAFF. Complete variable domain (other parts from reference TRBV19 and TRBJ1-1): DGGITQSPKYLFRKEGQNVTLSCEQNLNHDAMYWYRQDPGQGLRLIYYSQIVNDFQKGDIAEGYSVSREKKESFPLTVTSAQKNPTAFYLCASSSRQGAAEAFFGQGTRLTVV.

This chain joins TRBV5-1 and TRBJ2-1. Germline lookup yields CDR1 SGHRS and CDR2 YFSETQ. The CDR3 extends over 16 amino acids. CDR3 sequence reads: CASSSRLATSYNEQFF.

The chain has TRBV5-5 and TRBJ2-6. The CDR3 runs to 16 residues. CDR1 and CDR2 from the germline V gene are SGHKS and YYEKEE (reference sequence). This chain's CDR3 is CASSLVRGSGANVLTF.

CDR3 sequence: CASSVGGFQETQYF. The chain combines TRBV6-1 with TRBJ2-5. CDR1 is MNHNS, CDR2 SASEGT, per germline. CDR3 size: 14 residues.

Here the CDR3 reads CASSRGHQILNTEAFF. The chain carries TRBV7-2 and TRBJ1-1; absent DNA, TCRdb's TRBD1 call cannot be checked. Germline V gene lookup returns CDR1 SGHTA and CDR2 FQGNSA. This CDR3 is built from 16 residues.

The J gene is TRBJ2-5, the V gene TRBV24-1. This CDR3 is 14 amino acids long. Germline-derived CDR1 and CDR2 are KGHDR and SFDVKD. The CDR3 protein is CATSDSQAEETQYF.

V usage is TRBV20-1 and J usage is TRBJ2-7; TCRdb reports TRBD1, a call that lacks DNA to check it against. From germline, CDR1 is DFQATT and CDR2 SNEGSKA (reference sequence). There are 15 residues in the CDR3. CDR3 amino acids: CSASSGQGFSHEQYF.

The chain combines TRBV28 with TRBJ1-5. CDR1 and CDR2 from the germline V gene are MDHEN and SYDVKM. CDR3 length: 14 amino acids. The CDR3 here is CVSSRNRESQPQHF.

The chain joins TRBV7-2 to TRBJ2-5; checking the TCRdb D call of TRBD1 is not possible without DNA. Germline V gives CDR1 SGHTA, CDR2 FQGNSA. This CDR3 has 14 amino acids. The CDR3 is CASSFGGQKETQYF. Filled out from reference TRBV7-2 and TRBJ2-5, the complete variable domain reads GAGVSQSPSNKVTEKGKDVELRCDPISGHTALYWYRQSLGQGLEFLIYFQGNSAPDKSGLPSDRFSAERTGGSVSTLTIQRTQQEDSAVYLCASSFGGQKETQYFGPGTRLLVL.

This chain connects TRBV15 to TRBJ2-6; as DNA is missing, the TRBD1 call by TCRdb cannot be tested. Germline assignment: CDR1 LNHNV and CDR2 YYDKDF (reference sequence). The CDR3 contains 17 residues. The chain's CDR3 is CATSREGSGDGANVLTF. Using reference TRBV15 and TRBJ2-6 for the parts outside the CDR3, the full variable domain is DAMVIQNPRYQVTQFGKPVTLSCSQTLNHNVMYWYQQKSSQAPKLLFHYYDKDFNNEADTPDNFQSRRPNTSFCFLDIRSPGLGDTAMYLCATSREGSGDGANVLTFGAGSRLTVL.

This chain connects TRBV7-9 to TRBJ2-3. CDR3 length equals 12 residues. Germline-derived CDR1 and CDR2 are SEHNR and FQNEAQ (reference sequence). The CDR3 here is CASSFDRDTQYF.

This chain uses TRBV4-2 with TRBJ2-1; TCRdb proposes TRBD2, but this gene call is untestable without DNA. In germline, CDR1 is LGHNA, CDR2 YNFKEQ. The CDR3 consists of 17 residues. The CDR3 reads CASSQDFRTSGPNEQFF.

The rearrangement joins TRBV7-2 to TRBJ1-5; no DNA is available, so the TRBD1 call from TCRdb remains unchecked. The CDR3 consists of 13 residues. CDR1 SGHTA and CDR2 FQGNSA come from the germline V gene. CDR3 residues: CASSNPGGAAQHF.

This chain joins TRBV10-3 and TRBJ2-2; TCRdb outputs TRBD2, but without DNA this stays unchecked. Germline CDR1 reads ENHRY; CDR2 reads SYGVKD. This CDR3 has 16 residues. The CDR3 loop is CAISEALRANTGELFF.

The chain combines TRBV19 with TRBJ2-6; TCRdb designates TRBD1, a call that cannot be tested without DNA. Looked up from germline, CDR1 is LNHDA and CDR2 is SQIVND (reference sequence). This CDR3 contains 14 residues. This CDR3 reads CASTKGAGANVLTF. Based on the CDR3 plus reference TRBV19 and TRBJ2-6, the full variable domain is DGGITQSPKYLFRKEGQNVTLSCEQNLNHDAMYWYRQDPGQGLRLIYYSQIVNDFQKGDIAEGYSVSREKKESFPLTVTSAQKNPTAFYLCASTKGAGANVLTFGAGSRLTVL.

The CDR3 region is CASHRDGNNSPLHF. J is TRBJ1-6 and V is TRBV12-3 or TRBV12-4; absent DNA, TCRdb's TRBD1 call cannot be checked. The CDR3 runs 14 residues.

The chain recombines TRBV15 with TRBJ1-6. CDR3 size: 15 residues. Germline V gene sequence: CDR1 LNHNV, CDR2 YYDKDF (reference sequence). CDR3 sequence: CATSRTAINNSPLHF.

The chain links TRBV5-1 to TRBJ1-3. Germline CDR1 reads SGHRS; CDR2 reads YFSETQ. The CDR3 runs 11 residues. The CDR3 region is CASAYGNTIYF.

The CDR3 protein is CASRREGVTTNEKLFF. The chain couples TRBV5-1 to TRBJ1-4. This CDR3 is 16 amino acids long. The germline gives CDR1 SGHRS, CDR2 YFSETQ.

CDR3 protein: CASTWDRSNYGYTF. V and J are TRBV12-3 or TRBV12-4 and TRBJ1-2; TCRdb's assignment of TRBD1 cannot be checked, as there is no DNA. CDR3 length: 14 amino acids.